Sequencing of this T cell receptor beta chain was carried out in a study of long-term antiretroviral therapy in people with HIV. The CDR3 has 16 residues. V gave up 2 bases and J gave up 2 bases; unmatched junction bases: 5. Looked up from germline, CDR1 is MGHRA and CDR2 is YSYEKL. Samples were assayed with immunoSEQ v3.0 at survey level. Produced via immunoSEQ multiplex PCR; TCRdb's table is partial and in-frame only. This sample carries 9,500 to 11,000 clones, around three quarters of them seen once, and the ten largest clones take roughly 19%. Notes on the study in general: Patients on ART gained diversity, which nonetheless stayed below transplant donor controls. Blood dates from about 2003 to 2017, possibly under older ART regimens.

On this clone itself: Its matching antigen is unknown.

Specimen: unsorted PBMCs, collected at the start of antiretroviral therapy, before treatment. The origin of this receptor is a man aged 25-45 years with HIV. J is TRBJ2-3 and V is TRBV4-1; 9 positions match TRBD1. CDR3 protein: CASSQPGQGTTDTQYF. The DNA for the CDR3 is TGCGCCAGCAGCCAACCGGGACAGGGTACCACAGATACGCAGTATTTT.